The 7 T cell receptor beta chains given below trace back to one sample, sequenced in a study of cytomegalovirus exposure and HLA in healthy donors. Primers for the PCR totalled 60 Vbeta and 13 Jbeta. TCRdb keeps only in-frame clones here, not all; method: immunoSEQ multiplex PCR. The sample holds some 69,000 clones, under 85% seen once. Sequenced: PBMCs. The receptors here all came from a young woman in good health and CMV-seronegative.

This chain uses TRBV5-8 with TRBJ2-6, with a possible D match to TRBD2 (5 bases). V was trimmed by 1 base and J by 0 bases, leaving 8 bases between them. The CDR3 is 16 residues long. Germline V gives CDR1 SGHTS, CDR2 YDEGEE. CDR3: CASSLRGSSGANVLTF. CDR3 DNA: TGTGCCAGCAGCTTGAGAGGGTCCTCTGGGGCCAACGTCCTGACTTTC.

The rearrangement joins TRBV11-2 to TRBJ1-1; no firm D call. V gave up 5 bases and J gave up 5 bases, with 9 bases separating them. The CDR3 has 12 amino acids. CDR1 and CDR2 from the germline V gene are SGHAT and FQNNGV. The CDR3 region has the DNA TGTGCCAGCAGCCTCCCGAGGACTGAAGCTTTCTTT. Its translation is CASSLPRTEAFF.

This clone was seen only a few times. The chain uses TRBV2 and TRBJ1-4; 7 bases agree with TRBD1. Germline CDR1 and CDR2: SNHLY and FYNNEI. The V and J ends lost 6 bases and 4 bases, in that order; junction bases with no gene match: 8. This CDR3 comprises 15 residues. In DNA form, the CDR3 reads TGTGCCAGCAGCGGTACCGGGACAGTTAATGAAAAACTGTTTTTT. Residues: CASSGTGTVNEKLFF. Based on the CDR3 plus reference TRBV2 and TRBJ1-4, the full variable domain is EPEVTQTPSHQVTQMGQEVILRCVPISNHLYFYWYRQILGQKVEFLVSFYNNEISEKSEIFDDQFSVERPDGSNFTLKIRSTKLEDSAMYFCASSGTGTVNEKLFFGSGTQLSVL.

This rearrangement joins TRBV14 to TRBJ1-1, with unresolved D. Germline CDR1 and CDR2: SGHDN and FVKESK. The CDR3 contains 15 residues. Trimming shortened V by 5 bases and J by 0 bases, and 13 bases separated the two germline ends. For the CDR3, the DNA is TGTGCCAGCAGCACCCGACGGACTATGAACACTGAAGCTTTCTTT. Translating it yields CASSTRRTMNTEAFF.

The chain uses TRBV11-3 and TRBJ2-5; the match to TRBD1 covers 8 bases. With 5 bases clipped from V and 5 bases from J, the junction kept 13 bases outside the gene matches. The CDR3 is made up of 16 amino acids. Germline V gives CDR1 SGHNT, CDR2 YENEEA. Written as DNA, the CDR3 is TGTGCCAGCAGCCCCAGGACAGGGTCCGTAGTGGAGACCCAGTACTTC. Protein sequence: CASSPRTGSVVETQYF.

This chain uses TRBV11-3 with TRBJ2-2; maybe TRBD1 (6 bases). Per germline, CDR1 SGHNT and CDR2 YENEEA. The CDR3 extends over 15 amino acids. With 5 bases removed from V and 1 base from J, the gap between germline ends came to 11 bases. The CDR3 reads CASSPPTGNTGELFF. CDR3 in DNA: TGTGCCAGCAGCCCCCCGACAGGGAACACCGGGGAGCTGTTTTTT.

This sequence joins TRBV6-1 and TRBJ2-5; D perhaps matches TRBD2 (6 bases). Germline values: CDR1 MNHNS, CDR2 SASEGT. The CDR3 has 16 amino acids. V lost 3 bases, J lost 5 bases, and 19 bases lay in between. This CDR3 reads CASSEGTRTPGETQYF. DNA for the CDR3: TGTGCCAGCAGTGAGGGGACTCGGACACCCGGGGAGACCCAGTACTTC.